The clone carrying this T cell receptor (beta chain) was observed a handful of times. The antigen is unknown. Germline trimming cut 6 bases from V and 7 bases from J; bases unmatched to any gene: 8. Germline CDR1 reads MNHEY; CDR2 reads SVGAGI. The CDR3 is 13 amino acids. Researchers ran the PCR with 60 Vbeta and 13 Jbeta primers. Clones were sequenced by immunoSEQ multiplex PCR, and TCRdb holds only the in-frame ones, with some missing. The sample has 150,000 to 200,000 clones, 60% to 80% seen once. The data derive from a study of cytomegalovirus exposure and HLA in healthy donors. Study-level information: Among about 400 genotyped donors, around 80% fell in the Caucasian-associated ancestry cluster.

Broader study findings: A link between a missense DCLRE1C variant and TCR beta V- and J-gene trimming emerged from a later analysis. Rarity held for most TCR sequences, but there were some public TCRs that occurred in many donors. Common viral pathogens (according to a later analysis) appeared linked to several of the most significant clusters.

Material for sequencing was PBMCs. The chain carries TRBV6-5 and TRBJ2-7; 8 nucleotides align to TRBD2. The clonotype was recovered from a man aged 18 to 30 in good health and CMV-seropositive. For the CDR3, the DNA is TGTGCCAGCAGGCAAGCGGGAGTGGTTGAGCAGTACTTC. Its translation: CASRQAGVVEQYF.